The clone carrying this T cell receptor (beta chain) was counted many times. This entry is derived from a study of read filtering for tumor transcriptome and immune sequencing. Study details: Mean patient age was roughly 70 years, range about 45 to 90; 16 to 20 male, some 15 female.

Sampling of bone marrow took place during active disease in every patient. The library was built from about 400 ng RNA with molecular barcoded adaptors for alpha/delta and beta/gamma chains. MiXCR, applied by TCRdb to the reads, yields one record per CDR3 protein. The table includes some 41,000 distinct CDR3 sequences, 13% detected once. V was shortened by 8 bases and J by 5 bases, with 12 bases between the two germline ends. Germline V gene lookup returns CDR1 MDHEN and CDR2 SYDVKM. The CDR3 consists of 12 residues. The sample was a population of CD138-negative cells sorted from bone marrow. This receptor was identified in a donor over 35 with multiple myeloma. The chain links TRBV28 to TRBJ1-2; D ambiguous. The CDR3 DNA reads TGTGCCAGCTATTTGGATGCGTATGGCTACACCTTC. Translation: CASYLDAYGYTF.